Here is one TCR beta chain with its context. The same CDR3 also results from other DNA sequences found in this sample. This sample stems from a study of shared clonotypes between healthy human individuals. Study background: Per donor, CD8 memory used one plate, CD8 naive used two, CD4 memory used three and CD4 naive used three.

This CDR3 comprises 13 residues. V shed 4 bases, J shed 5 bases, and the junction held 1 base outside the gene matches. Germline V CDR1 and CDR2: KGHSH, LQKENI. Genomic DNA per cell subset filled all wells of several immunoSEQ plates. As handled by the study authors: ImmunoSEQ sequences covered only the junction and lacked quality scores; filtering therefore differed. Method: immunoSEQ multiplex PCR; TCRdb's copy keeps in-frame clones and lacks some. Clone size and the V and J calls come from that table; the DNA yielded D and trimming. This table holds millions of clones, approximately 90% found once.

The source of this sequence is a young man in good health. The V and J genes are TRBV18 and TRBJ2-5; 10 nucleotides align to TRBD1. The specimen was naive CD4+ T cells sorted from blood. As for subset: CD45RA+ positively selected. As DNA, the CDR3 is TGTGCCAGCTCACGGGACAGGGGTGAGACCCAGTACTTC. Its protein is CASSRDRGETQYF. The variable domain in full, completed from reference TRBV18 and TRBJ2-5, reads NAGVMQNPRHLVRRRGQEARLRCSPMKGHSHVYWYRQLPEEGLKFMVYLQKENIIDESGMPKERFSAEFPKEGPSILRIQQVVRGDSAAYFCASSRDRGETQYFGPGTRLLVL.